Below are 24 T cell receptor beta chains sequenced from a single sample in a study of T cells after yellow fever vaccination (dated by TCRdb to between 2018 and 2021). The treatment or condition label here, explained by the study, means: live attenuated yellow fever vaccine strain. Library construction relied on 5' RACE. The sequencing machine was an Illumina HiSeq 2500. TCRdb ran its own pipeline on the public reads, namely fastp trimming at Q25 and MiXCR clone calling, and kept in-frame beta chains. Each entry is one CDR3 protein sequence, shown with its most common DNA and genes. The sample table contains some 560,000 distinct CDR3 sequences; only one count was recorded for under 25% of them. Roughly an eighth of the sample rests with the top ten. Here the sequenced sample was PBMCs, taken 15 days after the yellow fever booster vaccination. These receptors were collected from a man under 40 who received the YFV17D yellow fever vaccine.

The J gene is TRBJ2-6, the V gene TRBV11-1, with TRBD1 matching 7 bases. In germline, CDR1 is SGHAT, CDR2 FQDESV (reference sequence). There are 18 residues in the CDR3. V shed 3 bases, J shed 0 bases, and the junction held 8 bases outside the gene matches. DNA for the CDR3: TGTGCCAGCAGCTTCGGACAGGCCCCCCTCTCTGGGGCCAACGTCCTGACTTTC. Translating gives CASSFGQAPLSGANVLTF.

J is TRBJ2-5 and V is TRBV5-4; 8 nucleotides align to TRBD1. This CDR3 has 17 residues. V shed 4 bases, J shed 2 bases, and the junction held 13 bases outside the gene matches. Germline V lookup: CDR1 SGHNT, CDR2 YYREEE (reference sequence). The DNA of the CDR3 is TGTGCCAGCAGCAGAGGGACCAGGGGGCCTTCACAAGAGACCCAGTACTTC. Amino acid sequence: CASSRGTRGPSQETQYF.

The rearrangement uses TRBV6-5 and TRBJ2-3; 12 bases fit TRBD2. The CDR3 runs 17 residues. Unmatched junction bases numbered 5, after V lost 2 bases and J lost 2 bases. Germline CDR1 reads MNHEY; CDR2 reads SVGAGI. CDR3 sequence reads: CASSYASSGRVTDTQYF. Here the CDR3 DNA reads TGTGCCAGCAGTTACGCATCTAGCGGGAGGGTCACAGATACGCAGTATTTT.

This sequence joins TRBV5-1 and TRBJ1-1; 7 bases match TRBD1. The J segment lost 7 bases and the V segment lost 5 bases, leaving 8 bases of the junction unmatched. The CDR3 totals 13 residues. In germline, CDR1 is SGHRS, CDR2 YFSETQ. The CDR3 reads CASREGTADEAFF. In DNA, the CDR3 is TGCGCCAGCAGAGAGGGGACAGCCGATGAAGCTTTCTTT.

In this sample, this clonotype turned up once. J is TRBJ2-3 and V is TRBV5-6; tentative D call: TRBD2 (5 bases). The CDR3 has 17 amino acids. V shed 3 bases and J shed 4 bases, with 21 bases lying between them. Per the germline V gene, CDR1 is SGHDT and CDR2 is YYEEEE. CDR3 sequence (DNA): TGTGCCAGCAGCTCTACCTGGACCCAGCACGGGGCAGATACGCAGTATTTT. It is translated as CASSSTWTQHGADTQYF.

This clonotype was found a few times. The chain recombines TRBV5-1 with TRBJ2-5, with TRBD2 matching 8 bases. The CDR3 totals 16 residues. Losses at the gene ends were 0 bases for V and 1 base for J; bases not matched to a gene: 5. CDR1 is SGHRS, CDR2 YFSETQ, per germline. CDR3 in DNA: TGCGCCAGCAGCTTGGGAGCGGGAGCCCGCCAAGAGACCCAGTACTTC. Its translation: CASSLGAGARQETQYF.

V gene TRBV12-3 or TRBV12-4 combines with J gene TRBJ1-2, with 9 bases identical to TRBD1. The CDR3 is made up of 13 amino acids. Trimming took 5 bases from V and 7 from J; bases not matched to a gene: 5. CDR3 in DNA: TGTGCCAGCAGTCCTACAGGGGGCAGTGGCTACACCTTC. Its translation is CASSPTGGSGYTF.

The sample holds a few counts of this clonotype. The genes are TRBV3-1 and TRBJ2-2, with 7 bases fitting TRBD2. The length of the CDR3 is 15 residues. With V trimmed by 1 base and J by 4 bases, 3 bases remained unmatched. Germline-derived CDR1 and CDR2 are LGHDT and YNNKEL (reference sequence). This chain's CDR3 is CASSQGGSATGELFF. CDR3 DNA: TGTGCCAGCAGCCAAGGCGGGAGCGCCACCGGGGAGCTGTTTTTT. Together with reference TRBV3-1 and TRBJ2-2, the CDR3 gives the full variable domain: DTAVSQTPKYLVTQMGNDKSIKCEQNLGHDTMYWYKQDSKKFLKIMFSYNNKELIINETVPNRFSPKSPDKAHLNLHINSLELGDSAVYFCASSQGGSATGELFFGEGSRLTVL.

This chain uses TRBV29-1 with TRBJ2-1; D perhaps matches TRBD1 (6 bases). The germline V gene encodes CDR1 SQVTM and CDR2 ANQGSEA. V lost 4 bases, J lost 6 bases, and 16 bases lay in between. The CDR3 contains 14 residues. CDR3 in amino acids: CSVASRGLLNEQFF. The CDR3, as DNA: TGCAGCGTTGCCAGCAGGGGTCTTCTCAATGAGCAGTTCTTC.

The chain has TRBV18 and TRBJ2-2; the D gene is possibly TRBD1 (6 bases). Germline CDR1 is KGHSH and CDR2 is LQKENI. This CDR3 comprises 17 residues. The V end lost 4 bases, the J end lost 0 bases, and 15 bases lay between the germline ends. The CDR3 nucleotides read TGTGCCAGCTCACTCATACCCGGACAGACGAACACCGGGGAGCTGTTTTTT. Encoded protein: CASSLIPGQTNTGELFF. Full variable domain (missing parts from reference TRBV18 and TRBJ2-2): NAGVMQNPRHLVRRRGQEARLRCSPMKGHSHVYWYRQLPEEGLKFMVYLQKENIIDESGMPKERFSAEFPKEGPSILRIQQVVRGDSAAYFCASSLIPGQTNTGELFFGEGSRLTVL.

As DNA, the CDR3 is TGTGCCAGCAGCTTAGTTGGGTGGGTCGCGGGACTAGCGGGGGGCCAAGAGACCCAGTACTTC. Its protein product is CASSLVGWVAGLAGGQETQYF. This sequence joins TRBV11-2 and TRBJ2-5; 15 bases align to TRBD2. V lost 1 base to trimming and J lost 1 base; unmatched junction nucleotides: 13. The CDR3 loop spans 21 amino acids. Germline V gives CDR1 SGHAT, CDR2 FQNNGV.

The table lists this clonotype with a few counts. The V gene is TRBV2, the J gene TRBJ1-2; no clear D. The CDR3 runs 12 residues. The germline V and J ends were trimmed by 6 bases and 8 bases, with 13 bases remaining between them. Germline-derived CDR1 and CDR2 are SNHLY and FYNNEI. The CDR3 region is CASSTTAGGYTF. The CDR3 DNA follows: TGTGCCAGCAGCACTACGGCAGGCGGCTACACCTTC.

This clonotype turned up a few times. The chain recombines TRBV5-1 with TRBJ2-7; tentative D call: TRBD1 (7 bases). This CDR3 spans 15 amino acids. V lost 7 bases to trimming and J lost 0 bases, with 17 bases between them. CDR1 SGHRS and CDR2 YFSETQ come from the germline V gene. CDR3 coding DNA: TGCGCCAGCGCCCTACTCCAGGGGGGCTCCTACGAGCAGTACTTC. Its translation: CASALLQGGSYEQYF.

In this sample, this clonotype turned up a few times. CDR3 protein: CASSLGHSNTEAFF. As DNA, the CDR3 is TGCGCCAGCAGCTTGGGGCACTCAAACACTGAAGCTTTCTTT. The chain couples TRBV5-1 to TRBJ1-1; D is ambiguous. This CDR3 is 14 amino acids long. The V and J ends lost 0 bases and 2 bases respectively, with 8 bases between them. Germline V gene data show CDR1 as SGHRS and CDR2 as YFSETQ.

This clonotype occurred a few times. The chain recombines TRBV11-2 with TRBJ2-3, with TRBD2 matching over 9 bases. J gave up 5 bases and V 5 bases, and 11 bases lay outside the gene matches. The germline V gene encodes CDR1 SGHAT and CDR2 FQNNGV. The CDR3 runs to 16 residues. The CDR3 protein is CASSRLRGGGLDTQYF. The CDR3 DNA follows: TGTGCCAGCAGCAGACTGCGCGGGGGGGGTCTAGATACGCAGTATTTT.

This clonotype has just a few counts. This chain uses TRBV27 with TRBJ2-7; 7 bases fit TRBD1. Trimming removed 6 bases from V and 4 bases from J; junction bases left unmatched: 24. The V gene's germline CDR1 is MNHEY and CDR2 SMNVEV (reference sequence). The CDR3 spans 19 residues. This CDR3 reads CASSPGPGTVFFEPYEQYF. DNA for the CDR3: TGTGCCAGCAGCCCGGGGCCCGGGACAGTTTTTTTCGAACCATACGAGCAGTACTTC.

The V gene is TRBV28, the J gene TRBJ1-1; the match to TRBD1 covers 7 bases. The germline gives CDR1 MDHEN, CDR2 SYDVKM. Trimming at V came to 2 bases and at J to 4 bases, leaving 7 bases not matched to a gene. The CDR3 sequence is 15 residues long. CDR3 nucleotide sequence: TGTGCCAGCAGTTTAGTAAGTGACAGGGCCACTGAAGCTTTCTTT. Protein product: CASSLVSDRATEAFF.

This clonotype was observed a handful of times. The chain carries TRBV20-1 and TRBJ2-7, with D perhaps matching TRBD1 (5 bases). Per the germline V gene, CDR1 is DFQATT and CDR2 is SNEGSKA (reference sequence). V lost 3 bases to trimming and J lost 3 bases, with 9 bases between them. The CDR3 loop spans 12 amino acids. The CDR3 spells CSASQGDYEQYF. CDR3 bases: TGCAGTGCTAGTCAGGGTGACTACGAGCAGTACTTC.

The rearrangement links TRBV29-1 to TRBJ2-7; 9 bases map to TRBD2. Germline V gives CDR1 SQVTM, CDR2 ANQGSEA. The CDR3 has 13 amino acids. J lost 2 bases, V lost 7 bases, and 6 bases had no gene match. The CDR3 spells CSAIAGVPYEQYF. The CDR3 DNA reads as TGCAGCGCCATAGCGGGAGTTCCCTACGAGCAGTACTTC.

The CDR3 DNA reads TGCAGCGCCGAACTGGACAGGGAGGTAGAGACCCAGTACTTC. Protein sequence: CSAELDREVETQYF. The genes are TRBV29-1 and TRBJ2-5, with 8 bases lining up with TRBD1. From germline, CDR1 is SQVTM and CDR2 ANQGSEA. Unmatched junction bases numbered 11, after V lost 7 bases and J lost 4 bases. The CDR3 length is 14 residues.

The sample holds a few counts of this clonotype. The chain has TRBV9 and TRBJ2-1; TRBD2 aligns across 8 bases. The germline V gene encodes CDR1 SGDLS and CDR2 YYNGEE. The CDR3 runs to 18 residues. V was pared by 4 bases and J by 6 bases, with 18 bases of the junction left unmatched. CDR3 loop: CASSPALSSGSWGNEQFF. CDR3 coding DNA: TGTGCCAGCAGCCCAGCGTTGTCTAGCGGGTCCTGGGGCAATGAGCAGTTCTTC.

This rearrangement joins TRBV7-2 to TRBJ2-1; D call uncertain. Per germline, CDR1 SGHTA and CDR2 FQGNSA. V was shortened by 4 bases and J by 8 bases, with 6 bases between the two germline ends. The CDR3 covers 11 residues. The CDR3 DNA is TGTGCCAGCAGCTGGCGAGATGAGCAGTTCTTC. As protein: CASSWRDEQFF.

The chain has TRBV5-1 and TRBJ2-7, with D perhaps matching TRBD1 (6 bases). The germline V gene has CDR1 SGHRS and CDR2 YFSETQ. The CDR3 runs to 14 residues. Trimming stripped 5 bases from V and 4 bases from J, with 16 bases between. CDR3 loop: CASRIDRSRYEQYF. CDR3 DNA sequence: TGCGCCAGCAGGATCGACAGGTCTAGGTACGAGCAGTACTTC.

This clonotype occurred a few times. The chain employs TRBV7-2 and TRBJ2-3, with TRBD2 matching over 12 bases. The germline CDR1 and CDR2 sequences are SGHTA and FQGNSA. The CDR3 length is 17 residues. The ends lost 5 bases at V and 0 bases at J; junction bases unmatched: 6. CDR3 sequence (DNA): TGTGCCAGCAGCCCCGTCGGGACTAGCGGGAGCACAGATACGCAGTATTTT. Translated, it gives CASSPVGTSGSTDTQYF. Looking up the rest from reference TRBV7-2 and TRBJ2-3 gives the full variable domain: GAGVSQSPSNKVTEKGKDVELRCDPISGHTALYWYRQSLGQGLEFLIYFQGNSAPDKSGLPSDRFSAERTGGSVSTLTIQRTQQEDSAVYLCASSPVGTSGSTDTQYFGPGTRLTVL.